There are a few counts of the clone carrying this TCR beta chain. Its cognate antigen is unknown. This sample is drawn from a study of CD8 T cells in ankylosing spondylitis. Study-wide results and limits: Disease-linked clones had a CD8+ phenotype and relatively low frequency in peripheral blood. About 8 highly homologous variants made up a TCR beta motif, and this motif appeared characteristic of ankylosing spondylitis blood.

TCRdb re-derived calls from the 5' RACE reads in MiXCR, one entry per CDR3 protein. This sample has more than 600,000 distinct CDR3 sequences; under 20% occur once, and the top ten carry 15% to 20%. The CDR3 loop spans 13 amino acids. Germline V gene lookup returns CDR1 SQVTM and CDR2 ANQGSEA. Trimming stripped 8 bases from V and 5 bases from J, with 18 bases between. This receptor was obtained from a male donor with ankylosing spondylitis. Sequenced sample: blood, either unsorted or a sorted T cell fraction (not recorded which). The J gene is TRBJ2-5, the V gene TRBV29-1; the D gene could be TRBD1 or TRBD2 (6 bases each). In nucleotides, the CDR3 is TGCAGCTTAAAGGGGGGTAATGAGGAGACCCAGTACTTC. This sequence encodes CSLKGGNEETQYF.